The 20 T cell receptor beta chains reported below all come from one sample, sequenced in a study of human T cells and chemical hapten exposure. This sample's time point: pre-sensitization, week 0. Treatment here: therapeutic diphenylcyclopropenone sensitization with weekly scalp DPC. A single record per CDR3 protein comes from TCRdb applying MiXCR to the RACE reads. The top ten hold approximately 3.9% of the sample, which has 57,000 or so distinct CDR3 sequences, around 11% seen once. The sample here was whole blood, taken in connection with sensitization to the hapten diphenylcyclopropenone (DPC). The source is a woman between 40 and 55 years old with alopecia areata. Some clones in this sample may be carry-over from other donors' samples.

This clonotype was found a few times. The chain joins TRBV6-2 or TRBV6-3 to TRBJ2-1; TRBD1 agrees at 10 bases. This CDR3 spans 16 amino acids. Germline CDR1 MNHEY, CDR2 SVGEGT. V lost 3 bases and J lost 3; bases outside the gene matches: 5. CDR3 sequence: CASSYPGTGVYNEQFF. The CDR3 coding sequence is TGTGCCAGCAGTTATCCCGGGACAGGGGTCTACAATGAGCAGTTCTTC.

This clonotype was seen a handful of times. The V call is TRBV6-5, the J call TRBJ1-2; D is perhaps TRBD1 (6 bases). CDR1 and CDR2 from the germline V gene are MNHEY and SVGAGI. This CDR3 contains 15 residues. Trimming took 6 bases from V and 4 from J, leaving 18 bases between them. CDR3 bases: TGTGCCAGCAGCCCTATGGGGGGCATGGCCTATGGCTACACCTTC. Its protein is CASSPMGGMAYGYTF.

This clonotype appeared many times. The chain has TRBV30 and TRBJ2-1, with 7 bases fitting TRBD2. V was pared by 1 base and J by 1 base, with 7 bases of the junction left unmatched. This CDR3 has 16 amino acids. The germline CDR1 and CDR2 sequences are GTSNPN and SVGIG (reference sequence). As DNA, the CDR3 is TGTGCCTGGAGTGGCAAACGCGGGAGATCCTACAATGAGCAGTTCTTC. It encodes CAWSGKRGRSYNEQFF. The entire variable domain, with the rest obtained from reference TRBV30 and TRBJ2-1, is as follows: SQTIHQWPATLVQPVGSPLSLECTVEGTSNPNLYWYRQAAGRGLQLLFYSVGIGQISSEVPQNLSASRPQDRQFILSSKKLLLSDSGFYLCAWSGKRGRSYNEQFFGPGTRLTVL.

This clonotype was detected a few times. V and J are TRBV7-9 and TRBJ2-5; TRBD2 agrees at 9 bases. In germline, CDR1 is SEHNR, CDR2 FQNEAQ (reference sequence). The CDR3 runs 16 residues. V trimming: 5 bases; J trimming: 4 bases; junction bases outside the gene matches: 11. CDR3 sequence: CASSPRGGARGETQYF. The CDR3 bases are TGTGCCAGCAGCCCCCGCGGGGGGGCGCGGGGAGAGACCCAGTACTTC.

V is TRBV20-1 and J is TRBJ1-5; 7 bases are a match to TRBD1. The CDR3 runs 13 residues. J was trimmed by 6 bases and V by 3 bases; bases with no gene match: 5. In germline, CDR1 is DFQATT, CDR2 SNEGSKA (reference sequence). The CDR3 sequence is CSASQGGGQPQHF. The DNA for the CDR3 is TGCAGTGCTAGCCAGGGGGGAGGTCAGCCCCAGCATTTT.

The chain couples TRBV10-2 to TRBJ2-1; D might be TRBD2 (6 bases). V dropped 3 bases and J dropped 5 bases, with 11 bases sitting between them. The CDR3 has 14 amino acids. Germline V gene lookup returns CDR1 WSHSY and CDR2 SAAADI. CDR3 sequence (DNA): TGCGCCAGCAGTGATTGGCTAGCGAACAATGAGCAGTTCTTC. Its translation is CASSDWLANNEQFF.

This clonotype was counted many times. This sequence joins TRBV7-9 and TRBJ2-1; TRBD2 matches at 10 bases. CDR1 is SEHNR, CDR2 FQNEAQ, per germline (reference sequence). CDR3 length: 16 amino acids. Unmatched junction bases numbered 8, after V lost 0 bases and J lost 9 bases. The CDR3 here is CASSLAPSGGAVEQFF. CDR3 coding DNA: TGTGCCAGCAGCTTAGCGCCCAGCGGGGGGGCCGTTGAGCAGTTCTTC.

The chain employs TRBV7-2 and TRBJ2-7; D is ambiguous. Germline-derived CDR1 and CDR2 are SGHTA and FQGNSA. V was trimmed by 2 bases and J by 0 bases, leaving 8 bases between them. The CDR3 is 14 residues long. In DNA form, the CDR3 reads TGTGCCAGCAGCTTAACGCAGCCCTCCTACGAGCAGTACTTC. Translation gives CASSLTQPSYEQYF.

This clonotype showed up just a few times. This chain links TRBV29-1 with TRBJ2-1, with D tentatively TRBD1 (7 bases). The V gene's germline CDR1 is SQVTM and CDR2 ANQGSEA. V was pared by 0 bases and J by 2 bases, with 11 bases between. CDR3 length: 15 amino acids. For the CDR3, the DNA is TGCAGCGTTGAAGAACAGGGGAGGCCCTACAATGAGCAGTTCTTC. It is translated as CSVEEQGRPYNEQFF.

The chain joins TRBV5-3 to TRBJ1-5; D ambiguous. TRBV5-3 has ORF status, its function being uncertain. This CDR3 has 17 residues. V was trimmed by 0 bases and J by 0 bases, leaving 13 bases between them. Written as DNA, the CDR3 is TGTGCCAGAAGCTTGGGCCAGCCCGAGGGTAGCAATCAGCCCCAGCATTTT. Its protein product is CARSLGQPEGSNQPQHF.

In this sample, this clonotype turned up a few times. CDR3 nucleotide sequence: TGCAGTGCTAGGAGGCTAGCGCTAACCACAGATACGCAGTATTTT. It is translated as CSARRLALTTDTQYF. The chain uses TRBV20-1 and TRBJ2-3, with a possible D match to TRBD2 (6 bases). Germline loops: CDR1 DFQATT, CDR2 SNEGSKA (reference sequence). CDR3 length equals 15 residues. Trimming took off 3 bases at V and 2 bases at J, with 15 bases between the two ends.

This clonotype occurred many times. The chain combines TRBV6-6 with TRBJ2-1, with TRBD1 matching 8 bases. Per the germline V gene, CDR1 is MNHNY and CDR2 is SVGAGI (reference sequence). After removal of 6 bases from V and 1 base from J, the junction contained 5 bases not matched to a gene. There are 15 residues in the CDR3. The CDR3 coding sequence is TGTGCCAGCAGCCCGGACAGGGCATCCTACAATGAGCAGTTCTTC. It is translated as CASSPDRASYNEQFF.

This clonotype was detected many times. The V gene is TRBV7-2, the J gene TRBJ2-1; D unresolved. The CDR3 extends over 14 amino acids. Germline CDR1 SGHTA, CDR2 FQGNSA. Between the trimmed V and J ends, which lost 0 bases and 3 bases, there was a span of 6 bases. Written as DNA, the CDR3 is TGTGCCAGCAGCTTAGCTGGCTTCTACAATGAGCAGTTCTTC. It is translated as CASSLAGFYNEQFF.

This clonotype was picked up a small number of times. CDR3 DNA sequence: TGTGCCAGCAGTTACTCGGGCGTGGGGTCCGGGGAGCTGTTTTTT. Translating gives CASSYSGVGSGELFF. The chain uses TRBV6-5 and TRBJ2-2, with D unclear. From germline, CDR1 is MNHEY and CDR2 SVGAGI. The CDR3 runs 15 residues. Trimming removed 0 bases from V and 6 bases from J, with 11 bases in between.

This clonotype was seen ten or more times. The CDR3 DNA follows: TGTGCCAGCAGCTCAGAGACCCAGTACTTC. Translation gives CASSSETQYF. The chain recombines TRBV7-9 with TRBJ2-5; no clear D. Germline V CDR1 and CDR2: SEHNR, FQNEAQ (reference sequence). CDR3 length equals 10 residues. The V end lost 4 bases, the J end lost 4 bases, and 1 base lay between the germline ends.

This clonotype has a handful of counts. This chain connects TRBV29-1 to TRBJ2-5; 9 bases agree with TRBD1. Germline V CDR1 and CDR2: SQVTM, ANQGSEA. The V and J ends lost 6 bases and 5 bases, in that order; junction bases with no gene match: 4. The CDR3 consists of 12 residues. The CDR3 protein is CSVTGGAETQYF. The CDR3 DNA reads TGCAGCGTAACAGGGGGCGCGGAGACCCAGTACTTC.

This clonotype was seen at least ten times. V gene TRBV9 combines with J gene TRBJ2-5; D is possibly TRBD2 (6 bases). Germline values: CDR1 SGDLS, CDR2 YYNGEE. Trimming stripped 4 bases from V and 2 bases from J, with 12 bases between. The CDR3 contains 14 residues. The CDR3 loop is CASSTGSGQETQYF. The CDR3 DNA reads as TGTGCCAGCAGCACCGGGAGCGGACAAGAGACCCAGTACTTC.

DNA of the CDR3: TGTGCCAGCAGTGGCCAGGGAGGGGGCTATGGCTACACCTTC. It yields the protein CASSGQGGGYGYTF. This sequence joins TRBV25-1 and TRBJ1-2; tentatively, D is TRBD1 (6 bases). Per germline, CDR1 MGHDK and CDR2 SYGVNS. The germline V and J ends were trimmed by 4 bases and 4 bases, with 13 bases remaining between them. This CDR3 is 14 amino acids long.

The table lists this clonotype with many counts. The genes are TRBV29-1 and TRBJ2-7; D unclear. The CDR3 runs 11 residues. Germline V gives CDR1 SQVTM, CDR2 ANQGSEA. The ends were cut back, 5 bases at V and 0 bases at J, with 5 bases in the middle. This CDR3 is CSVQSSYEQYF. The CDR3 region has the DNA TGCAGCGTTCAGAGCTCCTACGAGCAGTACTTC.

This clonotype was seen repeatedly, ten times or more. V usage is TRBV6-2 or TRBV6-3 and J usage is TRBJ2-7; no definite D call. The CDR3 is 14 amino acids. The ends were cut back, 2 bases at V and 0 bases at J, with 8 bases in the middle. Germline loops: CDR1 MNHEY, CDR2 SVGEGT. The CDR3 nucleotides are TGTGCCAGCAGTTACGGGCTTAGCTCCTACGAGCAGTACTTC. Translating it yields CASSYGLSSYEQYF.